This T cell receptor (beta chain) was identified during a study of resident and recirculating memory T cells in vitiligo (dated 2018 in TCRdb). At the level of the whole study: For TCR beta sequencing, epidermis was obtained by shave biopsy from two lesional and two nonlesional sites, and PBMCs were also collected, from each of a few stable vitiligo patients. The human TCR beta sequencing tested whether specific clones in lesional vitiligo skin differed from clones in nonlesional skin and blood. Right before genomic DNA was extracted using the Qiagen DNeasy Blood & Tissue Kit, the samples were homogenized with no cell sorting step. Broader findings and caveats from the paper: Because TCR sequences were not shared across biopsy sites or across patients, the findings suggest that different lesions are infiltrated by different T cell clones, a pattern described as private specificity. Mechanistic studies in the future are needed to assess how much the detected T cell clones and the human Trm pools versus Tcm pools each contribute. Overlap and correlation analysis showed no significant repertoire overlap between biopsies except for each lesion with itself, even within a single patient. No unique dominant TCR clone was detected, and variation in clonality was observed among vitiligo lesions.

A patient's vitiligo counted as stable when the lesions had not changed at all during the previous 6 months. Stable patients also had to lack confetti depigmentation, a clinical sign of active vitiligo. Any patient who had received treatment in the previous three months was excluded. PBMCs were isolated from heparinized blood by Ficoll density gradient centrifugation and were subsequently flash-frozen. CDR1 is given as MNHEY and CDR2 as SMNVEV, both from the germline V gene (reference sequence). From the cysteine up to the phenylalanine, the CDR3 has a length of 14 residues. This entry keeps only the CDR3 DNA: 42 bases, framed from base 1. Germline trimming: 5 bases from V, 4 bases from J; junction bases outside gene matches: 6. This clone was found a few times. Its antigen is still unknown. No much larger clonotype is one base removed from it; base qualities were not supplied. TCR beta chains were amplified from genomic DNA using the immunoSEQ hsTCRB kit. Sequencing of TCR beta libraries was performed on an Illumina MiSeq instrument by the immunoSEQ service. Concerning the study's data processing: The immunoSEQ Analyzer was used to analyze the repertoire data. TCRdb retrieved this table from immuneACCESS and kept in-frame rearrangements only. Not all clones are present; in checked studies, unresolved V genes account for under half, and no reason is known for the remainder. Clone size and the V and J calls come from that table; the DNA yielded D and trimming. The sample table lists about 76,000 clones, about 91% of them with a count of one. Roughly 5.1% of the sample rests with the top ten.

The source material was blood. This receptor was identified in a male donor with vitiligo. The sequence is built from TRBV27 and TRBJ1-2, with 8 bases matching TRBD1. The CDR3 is CASSPGGRSYGYTF. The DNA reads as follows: TGTGCCAGCAGTCCAGGGGGCAGGAGCTATGGCTACACCTTC.